This T cell receptor (beta chain) was sequenced during a study of HIV-infected patients and healthy controls. Study-wide results and caveats: No HLA typing of donors was done in this study. Only sixteen HIV-infected individuals were processed, a major limit on how widely findings apply.

No cell fractionation was done, so the repertoire covers all unsorted peripheral blood T cells. RNA came from more than 2 ml of peripheral blood. The CDR3 is made up of 13 amino acids. V was shortened by 7 bases and J by 5 bases, with 12 bases between the two germline ends. Germline loops: CDR1 MDHEN, CDR2 SYDVKM. cDNA was made from 500 ng RNA using alpha and beta constant primers. Using multiplexing indices, alpha and beta chain libraries were generated apart by chain-specific third strand synthesis. TCRdb redid the calling of the 5' RACE reads with MiXCR, one entry per CDR3 protein. The sample consists of some 9,900 distinct CDR3 sequences, over 4.5% of them appearing once. Ten or more counts support this clonotype. The antigen remains unidentified.

V gene TRBV28 combines with J gene TRBJ2-1; tentatively, D is TRBD2 (5 bases). The clonotype comes from an adult with HIV infection. The source material was blood, sampled before antiretroviral therapy. CDR3 nucleotide sequence: TGTGCCAGCATCCCAACCGGGAACAATGAGCAGTTCTTC. Translation gives CASIPTGNNEQFF.